What follows is one T cell receptor beta chain and its context. Its antigen is unidentified. Libraries were prepared by immunoSEQ multiplex PCR; TCRdb keeps only in-frame clonotypes and omits some of them. Of approximately 50,000 clones in the sample, around 85% were seen once. J lost 2 bases, V lost 4 bases, and 20 bases had no gene match. In germline, CDR1 is SGHTA, CDR2 FQGTGA. The CDR3 is 21 residues long. The data stem from a study of T cell responses to AZD1222 COVID-19 vaccine. Regarding the study as a whole: Clonal diversity was possibly underestimated, and the donors were mostly white British, with more females.

The V and J genes are TRBV7-3 and TRBJ2-5, with 12 positions matching TRBD2. Source: peripheral blood, taken on day 0 of MenACWY control vaccination. The sequence came from an adult in good health. The CDR3 DNA is TGTGCCAGCAGCTCATTACGCCTAAACGTTTTTCTAGCGGGAGGGCAAGAGACCCAGTACTTC. Protein: CASSSLRLNVFLAGGQETQYF.